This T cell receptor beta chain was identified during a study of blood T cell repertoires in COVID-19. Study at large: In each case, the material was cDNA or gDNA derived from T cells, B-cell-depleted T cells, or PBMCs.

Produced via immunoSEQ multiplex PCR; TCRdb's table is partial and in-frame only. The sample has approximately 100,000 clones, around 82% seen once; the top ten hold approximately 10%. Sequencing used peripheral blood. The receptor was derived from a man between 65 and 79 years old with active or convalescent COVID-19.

The chain's CDR3 is CASGLYSGNTIYF. The CDR3 DNA is TGTGCTAGTGGTTTGTACAGCGGAAACACCATATATTTT. The chain has TRBV12-5 and TRBJ1-3; D ambiguous. V dropped 2 bases and J dropped 4 bases, with 6 bases sitting between them. This CDR3 spans 13 amino acids. The germline CDR1 and CDR2 sequences are LGHNT and FRNRAP.